The TCR beta chain under discussion was sequenced for a study of CD8+CD57+ T cells in acquired aplastic anemia (dated by TCRdb to 2017 to 2018). In terms of the full investigation: On average, sorted CD4+ and CD8+ cells yielded around 3.5 ug of extracted DNA, with a range of about 0.17 to 27.4 ug. For healthy donor samples, the average read count was about 10 million for CD4+ cells and 11 million to 14 million for CD8+ cells. What the research found in general, with its limitations: No significant difference in CD8+ Simpson's diversity was found between patients and healthy controls (P=0.060). Although 25 to 30 CD8+ CDR3 sequences were shared by patients and controls, these sequences appeared highly expressed in patients and within the immunodominant clones of patients.

Genomic DNA served as template for TCR beta VDJ combination and CDR3 sequence profiling. An Illumina HiSeq 2000 was the platform used for TCR repertoire sequencing. Regarding the original processing steps: Repertoires were assessed using TRBV/TRBJ rearrangement plots, CDR3 size and DJ length profiles, and Simpson's diversity index. The immunodominant clone was defined as the most abundant DNA sequence in deep sequencing data. CDR3 amino acid sequences were screened for sharing across subjects and were compared with published repertoires and the VDJdb database. Using fastp at Q25 and MiXCR, TCRdb reprocessed the public reads and kept productive beta chains. Here each entry gathers all rows of one CDR3 protein and keeps the most common genes and DNA. The V and J calls shown here were made by TCRdb, not taken from the authors' results. The sample table contains 130,000 or so distinct CDR3 sequences; only one count was recorded for around 41% of them. Less than 8.5% of the sample lies in the top ten.

Worth noting for this clonotype: Its antigen is still unknown. Base qualities are not provided; no much larger clone lies one nucleotide away.

V loses 4 bases at its end and J loses 8 bases; junction bases beyond the gene matches: 7. Taken from cysteine to phenylalanine, the CDR3 has 14 residues. Solely the CDR3 DNA is kept, with 42 bases framed from the first base. Taken from the germline V gene, the CDR1 and CDR2 loops are WSHSY and SAAADI. The study deep-sequenced TCR repertoires of sorted CD4+ and CD8+ blood T cells from severe aplastic anemia patients and healthy subjects. Ficoll-Paque density gradient centrifugation was used to isolate peripheral blood mononuclear cells. CD4+ and CD8+ T cells were sorted by FACS or magnetic beads before DNA extraction.

The specimen was sorted CD4+, CD8+, or CD8+CD57+ T cells (not recorded which) from PBMCs. This clonotype originated in a human donor in good health, serving as a control. The sequence links TRBV10-2 to TRBJ1-2, with TRBD1 matching 10 junction bases. The sequence in DNA is TGCGCCAGCAGTGGGACAGGGGGGACGTTCGGCTACACCTTC. It specifies CASSGTGGTFGYTF.